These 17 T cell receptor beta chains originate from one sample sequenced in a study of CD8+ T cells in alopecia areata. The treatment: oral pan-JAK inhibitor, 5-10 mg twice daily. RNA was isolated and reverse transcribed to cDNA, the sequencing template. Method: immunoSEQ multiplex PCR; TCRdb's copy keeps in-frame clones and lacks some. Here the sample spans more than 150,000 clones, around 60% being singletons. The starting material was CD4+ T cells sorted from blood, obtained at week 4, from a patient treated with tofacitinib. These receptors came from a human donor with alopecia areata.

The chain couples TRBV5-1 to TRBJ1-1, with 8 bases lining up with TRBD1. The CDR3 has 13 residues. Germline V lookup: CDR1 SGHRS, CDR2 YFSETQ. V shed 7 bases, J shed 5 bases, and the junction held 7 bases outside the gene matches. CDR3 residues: CASATGADTEAFF. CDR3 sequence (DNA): TGCGCCAGCGCGACAGGGGCGGATACTGAAGCTTTCTTT. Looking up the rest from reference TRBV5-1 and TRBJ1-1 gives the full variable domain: KAGVTQTPRYLIKTRGQQVTLSCSPISGHRSVSWYQQTPGQGLQFLFEYFSETQRNKGNFPGRFSGRQFSNSRSEMNVSTLELGDSALYLCASATGADTEAFFGQGTRLTVV.

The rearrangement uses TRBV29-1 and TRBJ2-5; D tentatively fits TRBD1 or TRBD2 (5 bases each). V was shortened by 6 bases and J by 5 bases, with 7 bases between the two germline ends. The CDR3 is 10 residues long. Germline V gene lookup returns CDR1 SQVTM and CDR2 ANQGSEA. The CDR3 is CSVGRETQYF. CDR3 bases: TGCAGCGTGGGACGGGAGACCCAGTACTTC.

The CDR3 spells CASSPTGAGETQYF. Written as DNA, the CDR3 is TGCGCCAGCAGCCCCACAGGGGCTGGGGAGACCCAGTACTTC. The V and J genes are TRBV4-1 and TRBJ2-5, with 7 positions matching TRBD1. In germline, CDR1 is MGHRA, CDR2 YSYEKL. Losses at the gene ends were 4 bases for V and 5 bases for J; bases not matched to a gene: 7. CDR3 length: 14 residues.

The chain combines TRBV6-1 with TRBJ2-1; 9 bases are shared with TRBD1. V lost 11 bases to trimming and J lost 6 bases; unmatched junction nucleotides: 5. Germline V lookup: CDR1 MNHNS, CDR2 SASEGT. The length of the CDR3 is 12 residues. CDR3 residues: CAGRDRVNEQFF. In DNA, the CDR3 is TGTGCCGGTCGGGACAGGGTCAATGAGCAGTTCTTC.

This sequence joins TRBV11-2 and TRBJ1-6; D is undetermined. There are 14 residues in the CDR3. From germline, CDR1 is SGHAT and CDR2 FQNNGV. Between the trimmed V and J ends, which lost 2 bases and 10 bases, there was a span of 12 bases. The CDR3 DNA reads TGTGCCAGCAGCTTAACGGATGGCGGGTCACCCCTCCACTTT. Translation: CASSLTDGGSPLHF. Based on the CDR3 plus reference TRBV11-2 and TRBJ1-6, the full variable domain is EAGVAQSPRYKIIEKRQSVAFWCNPISGHATLYWYQQILGQGPKLLIQFQNNGVVDDSQLPKDRFSAERLKGVDSTLKIQPAKLEDSAVYLCASSLTDGGSPLHFGNGTRLTVT.

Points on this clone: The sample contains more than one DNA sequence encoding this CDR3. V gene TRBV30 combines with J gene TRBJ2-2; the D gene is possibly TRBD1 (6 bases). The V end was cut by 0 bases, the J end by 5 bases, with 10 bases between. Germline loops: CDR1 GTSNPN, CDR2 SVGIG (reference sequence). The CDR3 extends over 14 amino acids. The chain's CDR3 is CAWSVLRGTGELFF. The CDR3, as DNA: TGTGCCTGGAGTGTCCTCAGGGGAACCGGGGAGCTGTTTTTT. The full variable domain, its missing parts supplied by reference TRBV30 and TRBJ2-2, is SQTIHQWPATLVQPVGSPLSLECTVEGTSNPNLYWYRQAAGRGLQLLFYSVGIGQISSEVPQNLSASRPQDRQFILSSKKLLLSDSGFYLCAWSVLRGTGELFFGEGSRLTVL.

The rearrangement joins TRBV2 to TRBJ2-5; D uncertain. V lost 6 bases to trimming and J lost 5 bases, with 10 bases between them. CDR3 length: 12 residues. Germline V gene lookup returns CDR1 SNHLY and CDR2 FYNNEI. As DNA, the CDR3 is TGTGCCAGCAGGGTCGGGCTGGAGACCCAGTACTTC. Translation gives CASRVGLETQYF.

The CDR3 DNA reads TGTGCCAGTACCCAGCCCGAAAACAATTCACCCCTCCACTTT. Protein product: CASTQPENNSPLHF. The rearrangement links TRBV19 to TRBJ1-6; D call uncertain. Germline CDR1 and CDR2: LNHDA and SQIVND (reference sequence). The CDR3 is made up of 14 amino acids. V was shortened by 7 bases and J by 7 bases, with 14 bases between the two germline ends.

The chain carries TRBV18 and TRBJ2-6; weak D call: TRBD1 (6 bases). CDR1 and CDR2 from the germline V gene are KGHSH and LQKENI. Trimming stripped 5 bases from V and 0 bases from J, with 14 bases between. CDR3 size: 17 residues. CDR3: CASSSQGQSSGANVLTF. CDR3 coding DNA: TGTGCCAGCTCATCGCAGGGACAAAGCTCTGGGGCCAACGTCCTGACTTTC.

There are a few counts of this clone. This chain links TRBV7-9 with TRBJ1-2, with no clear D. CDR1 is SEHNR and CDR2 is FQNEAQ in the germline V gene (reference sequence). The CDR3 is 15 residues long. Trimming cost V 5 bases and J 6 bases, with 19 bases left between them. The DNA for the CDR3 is TGTGCCAGCAGCCCAAACAGCCCCCAAAGGAATGGCTACACCTTC. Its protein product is CASSPNSPQRNGYTF.

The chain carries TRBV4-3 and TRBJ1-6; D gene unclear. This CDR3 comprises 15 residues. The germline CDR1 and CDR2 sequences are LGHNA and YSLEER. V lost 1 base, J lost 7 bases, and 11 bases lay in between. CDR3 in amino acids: CASSQGQPGNSPLHF. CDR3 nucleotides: TGCGCCAGCAGCCAAGGCCAGCCGGGCAATTCACCCCTCCACTTT.

The CDR3: CASSAQGVEAFF. For the CDR3, the DNA is TGTGCCAGCAGTGCCCAGGGAGTTGAAGCTTTCTTT. This chain links TRBV2 with TRBJ1-1; D is possibly TRBD1 (5 bases). The CDR3 is 12 amino acids. Trimming took off 4 bases at V and 7 bases at J, with 10 bases between the two ends. From germline, CDR1 is SNHLY and CDR2 FYNNEI.

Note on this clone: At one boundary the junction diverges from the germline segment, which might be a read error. In DNA form, the CDR3 reads TGTGCCAGCAGCATAGCCGGGACTTTCCAAGGGACCCAGTACTTC. It translates to CASSIAGTFQGTQYF. The chain couples TRBV2 to TRBJ2-5, with a possible D match to TRBD2 (6 bases). CDR1 SNHLY and CDR2 FYNNEI come from the germline V gene. CDR3 length: 15 amino acids.

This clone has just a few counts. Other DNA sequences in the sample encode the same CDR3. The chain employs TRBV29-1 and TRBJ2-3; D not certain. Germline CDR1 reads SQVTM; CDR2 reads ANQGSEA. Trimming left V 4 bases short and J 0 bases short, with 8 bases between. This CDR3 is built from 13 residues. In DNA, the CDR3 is TGCAGCGTTGCCGGTCGCAGCACAGATACGCAGTATTTT. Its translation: CSVAGRSTDTQYF.

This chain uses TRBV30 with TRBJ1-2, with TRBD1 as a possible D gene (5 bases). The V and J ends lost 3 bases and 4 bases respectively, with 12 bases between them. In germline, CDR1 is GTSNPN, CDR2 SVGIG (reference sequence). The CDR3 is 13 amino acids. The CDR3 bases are TGTGCCTGGAGCCGGAGTGGGGGCTATGGCTACACCTTC. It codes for CAWSRSGGYGYTF. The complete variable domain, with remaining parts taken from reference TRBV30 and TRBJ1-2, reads SQTIHQWPATLVQPVGSPLSLECTVEGTSNPNLYWYRQAAGRGLQLLFYSVGIGQISSEVPQNLSASRPQDRQFILSSKKLLLSDSGFYLCAWSRSGGYGYTFGSGTRLTVV.

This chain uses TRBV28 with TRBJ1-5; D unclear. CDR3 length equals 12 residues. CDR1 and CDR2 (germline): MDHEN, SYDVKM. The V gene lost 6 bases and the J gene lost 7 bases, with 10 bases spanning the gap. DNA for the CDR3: TGTGCCAGCAGAGCCTTAAGCCAGCCCCAGCATTTT. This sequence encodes CASRALSQPQHF.

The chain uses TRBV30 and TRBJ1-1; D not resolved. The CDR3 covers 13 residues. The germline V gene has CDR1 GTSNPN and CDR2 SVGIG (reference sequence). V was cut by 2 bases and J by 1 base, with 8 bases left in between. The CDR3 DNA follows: TGTGCCTGGAGTTATCAGGAGAACACTGAAGCTTTCTTT. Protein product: CAWSYQENTEAFF. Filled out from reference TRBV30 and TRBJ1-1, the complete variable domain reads SQTIHQWPATLVQPVGSPLSLECTVEGTSNPNLYWYRQAAGRGLQLLFYSVGIGQISSEVPQNLSASRPQDRQFILSSKKLLLSDSGFYLCAWSYQENTEAFFGQGTRLTVV.